Presented here are 25 T cell receptor beta chains from one specimen sequenced in a study of blood T cell repertoires in COVID-19. This table comes from immunoSEQ multiplex PCR, and its TCRdb copy is limited to in-frame clones, with some not included. The repertoire holds about 320,000 clones, with about 82% as singletons. The specimen sequenced was peripheral blood. The receptors here all came from a woman aged 45 to 65 with acute or convalescent COVID-19.

This clone was picked up a small number of times. This chain joins TRBV12-3 or TRBV12-4 and TRBJ2-3; D possibly corresponds to TRBD2 (5 bases). The V end lost 2 bases, the J end lost 4 bases, and 7 bases lay between the germline ends. CDR3 length equals 13 residues. The DNA of the CDR3 is TGTGCCAGCAGTTTATGGGGAGCAGATACGCAGTATTTT. It codes for CASSLWGADTQYF.

This clone has only a few counts. The chain is built from TRBV4-3 and TRBJ1-1; D gene ambiguous. Looked up from germline, CDR1 is LGHNA and CDR2 is YSLEER. V shed 0 bases and J shed 2 bases, with 7 bases lying between them. The CDR3 is 14 residues long. The CDR3 here is CASSQDTVNTEAFF. DNA for the CDR3: TGCGCCAGCAGCCAAGATACGGTTAACACTGAAGCTTTCTTT.

The chain joins TRBV27 to TRBJ1-2, with a possible D match to TRBD1 (5 bases). The CDR3 has 17 amino acids. V lost 4 bases to trimming and J lost 2 bases, with 20 bases between them. Germline CDR1 is MNHEY and CDR2 is SMNVEV (reference sequence). This chain's CDR3 is CASSSKGYGGMNYGYTF. The CDR3 DNA follows: TGTGCCAGCAGTTCAAAAGGATACGGGGGGATGAACTATGGCTACACCTTC.

The chain uses TRBV11-2 and TRBJ1-6, with 7 bases aligning to TRBD1. Germline lookup yields CDR1 SGHAT and CDR2 FQNNGV. CDR3 length: 14 residues. Trimming at V came to 5 bases and at J to 6 bases, leaving 4 bases not matched to a gene. The CDR3, as DNA: TGTGCCAGCAGCCGCGGGACAGTTAATTCACCCCTCCACTTT. It is translated as CASSRGTVNSPLHF.

The gene calls are TRBV28 and TRBJ1-2, with a possible D match to TRBD1 (6 bases). From germline, CDR1 is MDHEN and CDR2 SYDVKM. The CDR3 extends over 15 amino acids. The V end was cut by 2 bases, the J end by 5 bases, with 15 bases between. The CDR3 nucleotides read TGTGCCAGCAGTTTAACGGACAGAGTCACTTATGGCTACACCTTC. Translated: CASSLTDRVTYGYTF.

V usage is TRBV7-9 and J usage is TRBJ2-1; D is possibly TRBD2 (6 bases). The CDR3 totals 14 residues. V lost 5 bases, J lost 4 bases, and 12 bases lay in between. Germline V CDR1 and CDR2: SEHNR, FQNEAQ (reference sequence). CDR3 loop: CASSPPSGYNEQFF. The CDR3 DNA reads TGTGCCAGCAGCCCTCCAAGCGGGTACAATGAGCAGTTCTTC.

Only a few counts were recorded for this clone. V is TRBV4-1 and J is TRBJ1-2; D gene unclear. CDR1 MGHRA and CDR2 YSYEKL come from the germline V gene. Trimming took off 4 bases at V and 2 bases at J, with 5 bases between the two ends. The CDR3 contains 12 residues. CDR3 bases: TGCGCCAGCAGCCCCCCAAACTATGGCTACACCTTC. Its translation is CASSPPNYGYTF.

V and J are TRBV2 and TRBJ2-7; D not resolved. In germline, CDR1 is SNHLY, CDR2 FYNNEI. The CDR3 loop spans 15 amino acids. Trimming took off 6 bases at V and 0 bases at J, with 15 bases between the two ends. This CDR3 reads CASRVEPTSSYEQYF. The CDR3 nucleotides read TGTGCCAGCAGGGTGGAGCCCACCAGCTCCTACGAGCAGTACTTC.

The genes are TRBV29-1 and TRBJ2-1; 10 nucleotides match TRBD2. Germline V lookup: CDR1 SQVTM, CDR2 ANQGSEA. The CDR3 covers 14 residues. J gave up 5 bases and V 8 bases, and 9 bases lay outside the gene matches. In nucleotides, the CDR3 is TGCAGCCTCCAGGGACTAGCGAGTAACAATGAGCAGTTCTTC. Protein product: CSLQGLASNNEQFF.

A few counts support this clone. The sample carries other DNA sequences with the same CDR3. The chain combines TRBV7-3 with TRBJ1-5; D perhaps matches TRBD1 (5 bases). The CDR3 consists of 13 residues. V was pared by 2 bases and J by 7 bases, with 9 bases between. Germline V gene lookup returns CDR1 SGHTA and CDR2 FQGTGA. Written as DNA, the CDR3 is TGTGCCAGCAGCTTAGGGCAGGGACAGCCCCAGCATTTT. Encoded protein: CASSLGQGQPQHF.

This chain connects TRBV6-6 to TRBJ1-6; 9 bases are a match to TRBD1. CDR3 length: 15 amino acids. V shed 5 bases, J shed 7 bases, and the junction held 6 bases outside the gene matches. The germline gives CDR1 MNHNY, CDR2 SVGAGI (reference sequence). As DNA, the CDR3 is TGTGCCAGCAGTACAACAGGGGGCGCGAATTCACCCCTCCACTTT. Protein product: CASSTTGGANSPLHF.

V gene TRBV7-2 combines with J gene TRBJ2-1, with 10 bases aligning to TRBD2. The CDR3 is 18 residues long. Unmatched junction bases numbered 14, after V lost 2 bases and J lost 7 bases. Germline V gives CDR1 SGHTA, CDR2 FQGNSA. The CDR3 nucleotides read TGTGCCAGCAGCTTAATGGGGGTTCTAGCGGGAGTCAAAAATGAGCAGTTCTTC. Translated, it gives CASSLMGVLAGVKNEQFF.

J is TRBJ1-4 and V is TRBV28, with a weak D call TRBD1 (5 bases). The germline V and J ends were trimmed by 0 bases and 11 bases, with 16 bases remaining between them. Germline loops: CDR1 MDHEN, CDR2 SYDVKM. The CDR3 is made up of 15 amino acids. The CDR3 region has the DNA TGTGCCAGCAGTTTATGGTCCAGGGCTGCGGCGAAACTGTTTTTT. This encodes CASSLWSRAAAKLFF.

The chain recombines TRBV28 with TRBJ1-2; TRBD1 is a possible D gene (5 bases). Germline V gives CDR1 MDHEN, CDR2 SYDVKM. V lost 5 bases and J 6 bases, leaving 19 bases between the germline ends. The CDR3 runs to 15 residues. DNA for the CDR3: TGTGCCAGCAGTCCTAGGGGTATTAGAGACGATGGCTACACCTTC. Translating gives CASSPRGIRDDGYTF.

The gene calls are TRBV5-1 and TRBJ2-7; tentative D call: TRBD1 (6 bases). Trimming took 4 bases from V and 4 from J, leaving 15 bases between them. This CDR3 has 14 residues. The germline V gene encodes CDR1 SGHRS and CDR2 YFSETQ. The CDR3 DNA reads as TGCGCCAGCAGCCAACAGGGCACTCTTTACGAGCAGTACTTC. Encoded protein: CASSQQGTLYEQYF.

The sample holds one count of this clone. Other DNA sequences in this specimen translate into the identical CDR3. This sequence joins TRBV24-1 and TRBJ1-4, with 7 bases lining up with TRBD1. J was trimmed by 8 bases and V by 3 bases; bases with no gene match: 8. The CDR3 is made up of 15 amino acids. The germline V gene has CDR1 KGHDR and CDR2 SFDVKD. The CDR3: CATSDPGTGVEKLFF. As DNA, the CDR3 is TGTGCCACCAGTGATCCCGGAACAGGGGTGGAAAAACTGTTTTTT.

The gene calls are TRBV11-1 and TRBJ2-1; 8 bases fit TRBD2. Trimming removed 8 bases from V and 3 bases from J; junction bases left unmatched: 9. From germline, CDR1 is SGHAT and CDR2 FQDESV (reference sequence). The CDR3 length is 15 residues. Here the CDR3 DNA reads TGTGCCAGCCAGCGGGAGAGCTTGATCTACAATGAGCAGTTCTTC. Its translation: CASQRESLIYNEQFF.

The chain recombines TRBV3-1 (or the pseudogene TRBV3-2) with TRBJ2-7; 9 bases match TRBD1. After removal of 4 bases from V and 5 bases from J, the junction contained 6 bases not matched to a gene. The CDR3 is made up of 14 amino acids. Germline CDR1 and CDR2: LGHDT and YNNKEL (reference sequence). Here the CDR3 reads CASSRRDRAHEQYF. The CDR3 nucleotides are TGTGCCAGCAGCCGCCGGGACAGGGCCCACGAGCAGTACTTC.

The chain couples TRBV11-2 to TRBJ1-5, with TRBD1 matching 7 bases. CDR3 length equals 17 residues. The germline V gene encodes CDR1 SGHAT and CDR2 FQNNGV. Unmatched junction bases numbered 14, after V lost 5 bases and J lost 4 bases. The DNA for the CDR3 is TGTGCCAGCAGCCCCGCGTGGGGACAGCCAAAGAATCAGCCCCAGCATTTT. Encoded protein: CASSPAWGQPKNQPQHF.

This rearrangement joins TRBV28 to TRBJ1-6, with a tentative D call TRBD1 (5 bases). CDR3 length: 12 amino acids. From germline, CDR1 is MDHEN and CDR2 SYDVKM. V dropped 5 bases and J dropped 9 bases, with 8 bases sitting between them. The CDR3 loop reads CASSGAGSPLHF. DNA of the CDR3: TGTGCCAGCAGTGGGGCCGGTTCACCCCTCCACTTT. The variable domain in full, completed from reference TRBV28 and TRBJ1-6, reads DVKVTQSSRYLVKRTGEKVFLECVQDMDHENMFWYRQDPGLGLRLIYFSYDVKMKEKGDIPEGYSVSREKKERFSLILESASTNQTSMYLCASSGAGSPLHFGNGTRLTVT.

The chain links TRBV18 to TRBJ2-1, with TRBD1 matching over 10 bases. The CDR3 has 15 residues. The V and J ends lost 5 bases and 6 bases, in that order; junction bases with no gene match: 7. The germline gives CDR1 KGHSH, CDR2 LQKENI. The CDR3 DNA follows: TGTGCCAGCTCAACGAGGACAGGGGGGCGCAATGAGCAGTTCTTC. Translation gives CASSTRTGGRNEQFF.

This clone was counted once. Other nucleotide sequences in the sample specify the same CDR3. This chain connects TRBV10-3 to TRBJ1-1, with a possible D match to TRBD1 (6 bases). The germline CDR1 and CDR2 sequences are ENHRY and SYGVKD. V was clipped by 6 bases and J by 0 bases, with 8 bases between them. This CDR3 has 13 residues. The CDR3 here is CAISGQMNTEAFF. CDR3 coding DNA: TGTGCCATCAGCGGACAGATGAACACTGAAGCTTTCTTT.

This chain connects TRBV7-9 to TRBJ1-2; tentative D call: TRBD1 (6 bases). The V end lost 7 bases, the J end lost 4 bases, and 16 bases lay between the germline ends. The CDR3 has 14 amino acids. Germline CDR1 SEHNR, CDR2 FQNEAQ (reference sequence). CDR3 in DNA: TGTGCCAGCACCCGGGCAGGGGAAAGCTATGGCTACACCTTC. This sequence encodes CASTRAGESYGYTF.

V and J are TRBV9 and TRBJ2-5; TRBD1 is a possible D gene (6 bases). CDR3 size: 15 residues. Deletions cut 0 bases from V and 2 bases from J, with 11 bases between. The germline gives CDR1 SGDLS, CDR2 YYNGEE. The CDR3 DNA is TGTGCCAGCAGCGTAGCCCCGGACAGACAAGAGACCCAGTACTTC. It encodes CASSVAPDRQETQYF.

The chain links TRBV9 to TRBJ2-1; 15 nucleotides line up with TRBD2. CDR1 is SGDLS and CDR2 is YYNGEE in the germline V gene. V shed 0 bases, J shed 1 base, and the junction held 11 bases outside the gene matches. The CDR3 has 21 amino acids. The CDR3 protein is CASSVAPRTSGRASSYNEQFF. DNA for the CDR3: TGTGCCAGCAGCGTAGCCCCGAGGACTAGCGGGAGGGCCTCGTCCTACAATGAGCAGTTCTTC. The full variable domain, with the rest looked up from reference TRBV9 and TRBJ2-1, is DSGVTQTPKHLITATGQRVTLRCSPRSGDLSVYWYQQSLDQGLQFLIQYYNGEERAKGNILERFSAQQFPDLHSELNLSSLELGDSALYFCASSVAPRTSGRASSYNEQFFGPGTRLTVL.